This entry lists 8 T cell receptor beta chains sequenced from one sample in a study of beta chain features in type 1 diabetes. These receptors have no known antigen. The whole isolated RNA underwent reverse transcription, so sequencing captured expressed TCRB transcripts. Here immunoSEQ multiplex PCR was the method, and the copy in TCRdb shows in-frame clones only, minus some. This table holds over 90,000 clones, 25% to 35% found once. Study-wide results and caveats: Researchers report that Type 1 diabetes patients had moderately but significantly shorter TCRB CDR3s across all four CD4+ subsets.

The sample taken for sequencing was central memory CD4+ T cells from blood. Every receptor here comes from a woman between 18 and 29 years old with type 1 diabetes.

The rearrangement links TRBV9 to TRBJ2-2; 10 bases line up with TRBD1. V shed 4 bases and J 4 bases; nucleotides not matched to a gene: 4. The CDR3 length is 15 residues. Germline V gene sequence: CDR1 SGDLS, CDR2 YYNGEE. The CDR3 is CASSSRQGATGELFF. The DNA of the CDR3 is TGTGCCAGCAGCTCACGACAGGGGGCCACCGGGGAGCTGTTTTTT.

Here the CDR3 reads CASSVDSEQFF. The DNA of the CDR3 is TGTGCCAGCAGCGTAGACTCGGAGCAGTTCTTC. This rearrangement joins TRBV9 to TRBJ2-1; no clear D gene. CDR1 and CDR2 (germline): SGDLS, YYNGEE. Trimming pared 0 bases from V and 10 bases from J, leaving 5 bases between. CDR3 length equals 11 residues.

This clone turned up a few times. This chain links TRBV7-7 with TRBJ2-5; TRBD2 might be the D (6 bases). The CDR3 is made up of 15 amino acids. V was clipped by 1 base and J by 2 bases, with 11 bases between them. Germline assignment: CDR1 SSHAT and CDR2 FNYEAQ (reference sequence). The CDR3 coding sequence is TGTGCCAGCAGCTTAGGCGGGACTCTACAAGAGACCCAGTACTTC. It translates to CASSLGGTLQETQYF.

CDR3 in DNA: TGTGCTAGTGGTTTGCAAGGGGTGGGCACTGAAGCTTTCTTT. Translated: CASGLQGVGTEAFF. The rearrangement joins TRBV12-5 to TRBJ1-1, with D possibly matching TRBD1 (5 bases). This CDR3 is built from 14 residues. In germline, CDR1 is LGHNT, CDR2 FRNRAP. V lost 2 bases and J lost 4, with 11 bases in between.

The chain has TRBV11-2 and TRBJ2-1; TRBD2 agrees at 9 bases. This CDR3 contains 17 residues. The germline V gene has CDR1 SGHAT and CDR2 FQNNGV. Trimming at V came to 4 bases and at J to 10 bases, leaving 17 bases not matched to a gene. In DNA, the CDR3 is TGTGCCAGCAGCTCAGCCGGGGGAGCGGGAGGTTGGGTGGAGCAGTTCTTC. The encoded protein is CASSSAGGAGGWVEQFF.

This clone was counted a few times. The V and J genes are TRBV4-2 and TRBJ1-2; TRBD1 agrees at 12 bases. The CDR3 has 16 amino acids. Germline CDR1 and CDR2: LGHNA and YNFKEQ. J lost 6 bases, V lost 0 bases, and 5 bases had no gene match. The CDR3 protein is CASSQDIGDRGHGYTF. In DNA, the CDR3 is TGTGCCAGCAGCCAAGATATAGGGGACAGGGGGCATGGCTACACCTTC.

This clone has more than one count but fewer than ten. This chain uses TRBV10-3 with TRBJ2-3, with 9 positions matching TRBD1. Germline V CDR1 and CDR2: ENHRY, SYGVKD. V shed 6 bases and J 5 bases; nucleotides not matched to a gene: 6. This CDR3 comprises 14 residues. CDR3 residues: CAIRQQGAGDTQYF. The CDR3 DNA reads TGTGCCATCAGACAACAGGGGGCCGGAGATACGCAGTATTTT.

A few counts support this clone. This chain links TRBV7-3 with TRBJ2-1, with 11 bases matching TRBD1. This CDR3 contains 16 residues. Germline trimming cut 4 bases from V and 2 bases from J; bases unmatched to any gene: 4. Per germline, CDR1 SGHTA and CDR2 FQGTGA. CDR3 residues: CASSSGQGAAYNEQFF. The DNA for the CDR3 is TGTGCCAGCAGCTCAGGACAGGGGGCGGCCTACAATGAGCAGTTCTTC.